These 29 T cell receptor beta chains came from one sample sequenced in a study of cytomegalovirus exposure and HLA in healthy donors. Sequenced by immunoSEQ multiplex PCR; TCRdb stores in-frame clones only, minus some. Found here are more than 250,000 clones, 75% to 90% of them singletons; the top ten hold around 0.84%. Sequencing was performed on PBMCs. The receptor source for this set is a woman in her late teens or twenties in good health and CMV-seronegative.

This clone was observed a handful of times. The V and J genes are TRBV5-1 and TRBJ2-2, with 9 bases lining up with TRBD1. The germline CDR1 and CDR2 sequences are SGHRS and YFSETQ. V shed 4 bases, J shed 2 bases, and the junction held 3 bases outside the gene matches. The CDR3 is 15 amino acids. CDR3: CASSVDRGNTGELFF. In DNA form, the CDR3 reads TGCGCCAGCAGCGTGGACAGGGGTAACACCGGGGAGCTGTTTTTT.

The chain is built from TRBV28 and TRBJ1-2, with D uncertain. V was pared by 7 bases and J by 5 bases, with 14 bases between. Germline CDR1 reads MDHEN; CDR2 reads SYDVKM. CDR3 length equals 13 residues. CDR3 sequence: CASIKRGPYGYTF. In DNA form, the CDR3 reads TGTGCCAGCATTAAACGTGGGCCGTATGGCTACACCTTC.

This rearrangement joins TRBV6-6 to TRBJ1-1; weak D call: TRBD1 (5 bases). The CDR3 sequence is 15 residues long. V was shortened by 7 bases and J by 4 bases, with 19 bases between the two germline ends. Germline V lookup: CDR1 MNHNY, CDR2 SVGAGI (reference sequence). The CDR3, as DNA: TGTGCCAGCACCCAATTACAGGAAAGTGTCACTGAAGCTTTCTTT. Translated, it gives CASTQLQESVTEAFF.

CDR3 sequence reads: CASHGGGLEQYF. CDR3 DNA sequence: TGTGCCAGCCATGGGGGAGGGCTCGAGCAGTACTTC. The gene calls are TRBV2 and TRBJ2-7; 7 nucleotides agree with TRBD2. Per germline, CDR1 SNHLY and CDR2 FYNNEI. The V gene end was trimmed by 8 bases and the J gene end by 6 bases; junction bases not matched to a gene: 7. The CDR3 is made up of 12 amino acids. The full variable domain, its missing parts supplied by reference TRBV2 and TRBJ2-7, is EPEVTQTPSHQVTQMGQEVILRCVPISNHLYFYWYRQILGQKVEFLVSFYNNEISEKSEIFDDQFSVERPDGSNFTLKIRSTKLEDSAMYFCASHGGGLEQYFGPGTRLTVT.

A word on this clone: This sample also contains other DNA sequences that code for the same CDR3. The rearrangement joins TRBV19 to TRBJ1-1, with 8 bases matching TRBD1. V shed 6 bases, J shed 1 base, and the junction held 1 base outside the gene matches. CDR1 is LNHDA, CDR2 SQIVND, per germline (reference sequence). This CDR3 comprises 13 residues. CDR3: CASRTGANTEAFF. Written as DNA, the CDR3 is TGTGCCAGTAGGACAGGGGCGAACACTGAAGCTTTCTTT.

This chain joins TRBV10-3 and TRBJ2-7, with 10 positions matching TRBD1. The CDR3 runs 13 residues. Looked up from germline, CDR1 is ENHRY and CDR2 is SYGVKD. The J segment lost 5 bases and the V segment lost 3 bases, leaving 1 base of the junction unmatched. The CDR3 is CAISDGTGDEQYF. The CDR3 DNA sequence: TGTGCCATCAGTGATGGGACAGGGGACGAGCAGTACTTC.

The V call is TRBV7-6, the J call TRBJ1-1, with a tentative D call TRBD1 (5 bases). The CDR3 spans 14 residues. Germline CDR1 is SGHVS and CDR2 is FNYEAQ. Between the trimmed V and J ends, which lost 5 bases and 3 bases, there was a span of 13 bases. This chain's CDR3 is CASSPEAGYTEAFF. The CDR3 DNA is TGTGCCAGCAGCCCAGAGGCAGGGTACACTGAAGCTTTCTTT.

The gene calls are TRBV7-2 and TRBJ2-3; maybe TRBD2 (6 bases). The CDR3 contains 11 residues. V lost 3 bases, J lost 14 bases, and 12 bases lay in between. Germline V gene lookup returns CDR1 SGHTA and CDR2 FQGNSA. The CDR3 sequence is CASSFGGIVYF. The CDR3 bases are TGTGCCAGCAGCTTCGGGGGAATTGTGTATTTT. The complete variable domain, with remaining parts taken from reference TRBV7-2 and TRBJ2-3, reads GAGVSQSPSNKVTEKGKDVELRCDPISGHTALYWYRQSLGQGLEFLIYFQGNSAPDKSGLPSDRFSAERTGGSVSTLTIQRTQQEDSAVYLCASSFGGIVYFGPGTRLTVL.

The sample holds one count of this clone. V is TRBV4-2 and J is TRBJ1-4; D perhaps matches TRBD1 (6 bases). Trimming took 1 base from V and 7 from J, leaving 13 bases between them. This CDR3 spans 15 amino acids. Germline V gene data show CDR1 as LGHNA and CDR2 as YNFKEQ. CDR3 DNA sequence: TGTGCCAGCAGCCAAGGGGGGACACTTGGTGAAAAACTGTTTTTT. Protein: CASSQGGTLGEKLFF.

The chain links TRBV4-3 to TRBJ2-7; 12 bases align to TRBD2. Germline values: CDR1 LGHNA, CDR2 YSLEER. The CDR3 contains 16 residues. The J segment lost 7 bases and the V segment lost 2 bases, leaving 9 bases of the junction unmatched. The CDR3 sequence is CASSQSLAGGLGEQYF. In DNA form, the CDR3 reads TGCGCCAGCAGCCAATCTCTAGCGGGAGGGCTCGGGGAGCAGTACTTC.

The rearrangement links TRBV6-5 to TRBJ1-4; TRBD1 might be the D (6 bases). Deletions cut 5 bases from V and 10 bases from J, with 20 bases between. Germline assignment: CDR1 MNHEY and CDR2 SVGAGI. This CDR3 is 15 amino acids long. The CDR3 coding sequence is TGTGCCAGCAGTCCAAGGACAGAAACCCTTGGAAAACTGTTTTTT. Residues: CASSPRTETLGKLFF.

V usage is TRBV28 and J usage is TRBJ1-5; D is perhaps TRBD1 (5 bases). The V end lost 4 bases, the J end lost 4 bases, and 8 bases lay between the germline ends. The CDR3 spans 13 residues. Germline values: CDR1 MDHEN, CDR2 SYDVKM. The CDR3 protein is CASSWGSNQPQHF. The CDR3 DNA reads as TGTGCCAGCAGTTGGGGCTCGAATCAGCCCCAGCATTTT.

V and J are TRBV29-1 and TRBJ1-1; D uncertain. V was shortened by 0 bases and J by 4 bases, with 12 bases between the two germline ends. The CDR3 consists of 14 residues. Per the germline V gene, CDR1 is SQVTM and CDR2 is ANQGSEA. DNA for the CDR3: TGCAGCGTTGAAGATTCCGGAGCCGGCACTGAAGCTTTCTTT. Its translation: CSVEDSGAGTEAFF. The complete variable domain, with remaining parts taken from reference TRBV29-1 and TRBJ1-1, reads SAVISQKPSRDICQRGTSLTIQCQVDSQVTMMFWYRQQPGQSLTLIATANQGSEATYESGFVIDKFPISRPNLTFSTLTVSNMSPEDSSIYLCSVEDSGAGTEAFFGQGTRLTVV.

This clone was found once. V usage is TRBV19 and J usage is TRBJ2-7, with TRBD2 identical over 7 bases. Germline V gives CDR1 LNHDA, CDR2 SQIVND (reference sequence). The CDR3 contains 14 residues. V gave up 6 bases and J gave up 12 bases; unmatched junction bases: 17. CDR3 nucleotides: TGTGCCAGTAGCCCAGCGGGACTCAATAGGGGTCGGTACTTC. Its protein product is CASSPAGLNRGRYF.

The chain carries TRBV28 and TRBJ2-7; tentatively, D is TRBD1 (6 bases). The CDR3 consists of 13 residues. The ends were cut back, 2 bases at V and 4 bases at J, with 9 bases in the middle. Germline V gene lookup returns CDR1 MDHEN and CDR2 SYDVKM. The chain's CDR3 is CASSLGGVYEQYF. The DNA for the CDR3 is TGTGCCAGCAGTTTAGGGGGCGTTTACGAGCAGTACTTC.

V gene TRBV7-2 combines with J gene TRBJ2-5; D unclear. V was trimmed by 4 bases and J by 5 bases, leaving 8 bases between them. The germline gives CDR1 SGHTA, CDR2 FQGNSA. The CDR3 has 12 residues. CDR3 amino acids: CASSSSPETQYF. CDR3 coding DNA: TGTGCCAGCAGCTCCTCCCCCGAGACCCAGTACTTC.

This sequence joins TRBV11-3 and TRBJ2-7, with a weak D call TRBD1 (6 bases). The CDR3 is 13 amino acids. The germline gives CDR1 SGHNT, CDR2 YENEEA. V was clipped by 5 bases and J by 6 bases, with 14 bases between them. The CDR3 is CASSPDRSGEQYF. The CDR3 DNA follows: TGTGCCAGCAGCCCCGACAGGTCGGGCGAGCAGTACTTC. Together with reference TRBV11-3 and TRBJ2-7, the CDR3 gives the full variable domain: EAGVVQSPRYKIIEKKQPVAFWCNPISGHNTLYWYLQNLGQGPELLIRYENEEAVDDSQLPKDRFSAERLKGVDSTLKIQPAELGDSAVYLCASSPDRSGEQYFGPGTRLTVT.

The chain carries TRBV7-2 and TRBJ2-7; D perhaps matches TRBD1 (6 bases). V lost 3 bases, J lost 3 bases, and 12 bases lay in between. The CDR3 totals 14 residues. CDR1 is SGHTA, CDR2 FQGNSA, per germline. The CDR3 DNA follows: TGTGCCAGCAGCTTTGGACAGACTGACTACGAGCAGTACTTC. It is translated as CASSFGQTDYEQYF.

The J gene is TRBJ2-5, the V gene TRBV2; D gene uncertain. The CDR3 extends over 14 amino acids. V gave up 3 bases and J gave up 3 bases, with 11 bases separating them. In germline, CDR1 is SNHLY, CDR2 FYNNEI. The CDR3 region is CASSEWRSEETQYF. CDR3 nucleotide sequence: TGTGCCAGCAGTGAGTGGCGGAGCGAAGAGACCCAGTACTTC.

About this clone itself: At one boundary the junction diverges from the germline segment, which might be a read error. The gene calls are TRBV30 and TRBJ2-1, with 7 bases aligning to TRBD2. The CDR3 is made up of 13 amino acids. Looked up from germline, CDR1 is GTSNPN and CDR2 is SVGIG (reference sequence). CDR3 sequence: CAWSVGWAGERFF. In DNA form, the CDR3 reads TGTGCCTGGAGTGTTGGGTGGGCGGGGGAGCGGTTCTTC.

This clone showed up just once. The chain joins TRBV5-6 to TRBJ2-7, with a tentative D call TRBD2 (6 bases). This CDR3 has 11 amino acids. Germline CDR1 is SGHDT and CDR2 is YYEEEE. Trimming stripped 7 bases from V and 7 bases from J, with 12 bases between. The CDR3 coding sequence is TGTGCCAGCGGGGCGGGAATGGAGCAGTACTTC. This sequence encodes CASGAGMEQYF.

This rearrangement joins TRBV11-1 to TRBJ2-3; D perhaps matches TRBD1 (6 bases). The length of the CDR3 is 17 residues. V lost 1 base and J 1 base, leaving 15 bases between the germline ends. Germline CDR1 and CDR2: SGHAT and FQDESV (reference sequence). The CDR3 is CASSLGARPGGTDTQYF. CDR3 nucleotide sequence: TGTGCCAGCAGCTTAGGGGCGCGGCCAGGGGGCACAGATACGCAGTATTTT.

The DNA of the CDR3 is TGTGCCAGCAGCCCGGGGGTTGGGAGTTCAGATACGCAGTATTTT. Amino acid sequence: CASSPGVGSSDTQYF. The rearrangement uses TRBV27 and TRBJ2-3; weak D call: TRBD2 (6 bases). V lost 6 bases and J 4 bases, leaving 17 bases between the germline ends. CDR1 and CDR2 (germline): MNHEY, SMNVEV (reference sequence). This CDR3 region has 15 residues.

The V call is TRBV5-4, the J call TRBJ2-3, with 7 bases matching TRBD1. V trimming: 0 bases; J trimming: 6 bases; junction bases outside the gene matches: 7. CDR3 size: 15 residues. Germline assignment: CDR1 SGHNT and CDR2 YYREEE (reference sequence). CDR3 loop: CASSLEGGARDTQYF. CDR3 sequence (DNA): TGTGCCAGCAGCTTGGAAGGGGGCGCGAGGGATACGCAGTATTTT.

The chain employs TRBV4-2 and TRBJ2-6; 9 nucleotides match TRBD1. Trimming removed 2 bases from V and 4 bases from J; junction bases left unmatched: 15. This CDR3 is 20 amino acids long. The germline V gene encodes CDR1 LGHNA and CDR2 YNFKEQ. The CDR3 reads CASSQQTGGGPLGGANVLTF. The CDR3 nucleotides read TGTGCCAGCAGCCAACAAACAGGGGGCGGCCCTTTGGGGGGGGCCAACGTCCTGACTTTC.

This chain links TRBV12-5 with TRBJ2-7, with 7 bases that match TRBD1. The CDR3 length is 15 residues. Germline lookup yields CDR1 LGHNT and CDR2 FRNRAP. Trimming took 3 bases from V and 3 from J; bases not matched to a gene: 8. Here the CDR3 reads CASGFPGQSLYEQYF. CDR3 nucleotides: TGTGCTAGTGGTTTCCCGGGACAGTCTCTCTACGAGCAGTACTTC. Full variable domain (remainder filled in from reference TRBV12-5 and TRBJ2-7): DARVTQTPRHKVTEMGQEVTMRCQPILGHNTVFWYRQTMMQGLELLAYFRNRAPLDDSGMPKDRFSAEMPDATLATLKIQPSEPRDSAVYFCASGFPGQSLYEQYFGPGTRLTVT.

This rearrangement joins TRBV6-5 to TRBJ2-5; D might be TRBD2 (6 bases). In germline, CDR1 is MNHEY, CDR2 SVGAGI. V was shortened by 7 bases and J by 5 bases, with 14 bases between the two germline ends. The CDR3 has 13 residues. The CDR3: CASNNGRWETQYF. The DNA of the CDR3 is TGTGCCAGCAACAACGGGAGATGGGAGACCCAGTACTTC.

This chain connects TRBV9 to TRBJ1-5, with 8 positions matching TRBD1. CDR3 length: 15 residues. The trim removed 4 bases at V and 1 base at J, leaving 4 bases unmatched. Germline CDR1 SGDLS, CDR2 YYNGEE. CDR3: CASSKGQGSNQPQHF. DNA for the CDR3: TGTGCCAGCAGCAAAGGACAGGGCAGCAATCAGCCCCAGCATTTT.

The rearrangement joins TRBV5-4 to TRBJ2-2; 8 positions match TRBD2. V lost 2 bases and J lost 8; bases outside the gene matches: 5. CDR1 SGHNT and CDR2 YYREEE come from the germline V gene (reference sequence). CDR3 size: 14 residues. The CDR3 bases are TGTGCCAGCAGCTTCCGAGCGGGAGAAGGGGAGCTGTTTTTT. Protein: CASSFRAGEGELFF.